This T cell receptor (beta chain) is drawn from a study of control samples from healthy donors and cancer patients. Trimming pared 7 bases from V and 3 bases from J, leaving 9 bases between. The CDR3 spans 13 residues. Germline loops: CDR1 MNHEY, CDR2 SVGAGI. Repertoires were generated with immunoSEQ multiplex PCR, while TCRdb's copy carries only in-frame clones and drops some. Here the sample spans 90,000 to 100,000 clones, about 88% being singletons. Sequencing was performed on blood. V and J are TRBV6-5 and TRBJ2-2; D is unresolved. The TCR sequence derives from a woman in her sixties or seventies in good health. This chain's CDR3 is CASKGLDTGELFF. The CDR3 DNA is TGTGCCAGCAAAGGATTAGACACCGGGGAGCTGTTTTTT.